This entry lists 10 T cell receptor beta chains sequenced from one sample in a study of Graves' ophthalmopathy and Graves' hyperthyroidism. Transcripts of RNA were the source for amplifying TCR beta CDR3 regions. An initial RT-PCR round employing HTBI primers preceded a second-round multiplex PCR. TCRdb re-called the multiplex PCR reads with MiXCR, one entry per CDR3 protein. The table has around 1,000,000 distinct CDR3 sequences, 36% seen once. Sequences were obtained from peripheral blood or thyroid tissue (not recorded which). All receptors come from an adult man with Graves' hyperthyroidism.

This clonotype has a count of ten or more. The rearrangement joins TRBV7-8 to TRBJ2-5; weak D call: TRBD1 (5 bases). Germline-derived CDR1 and CDR2 are SGHVS and FQNEAQ. Trimming left V 4 bases short and J 5 bases short, with 17 bases between. The CDR3 runs 15 residues. The CDR3 nucleotides read TGTGCCAGCAGCTCGAACAGCAGGGTCCGGGAGACCCAGTACTTC. The encoded protein is CASSSNSRVRETQYF.

Here the CDR3 DNA reads TGCAGCGTTGTCACGCTAGCGGGGGCGGAGCTGTTTTTT. Its translation: CSVVTLAGAELFF. J is TRBJ2-2 and V is TRBV29-1, with 10 bases identical to TRBD2. The germline gives CDR1 SQVTM, CDR2 ANQGSEA. CDR3 size: 13 residues. V was clipped by 4 bases and J by 10 bases; unmatched bases: 6.

Turning to this clonotype: A much larger clone lies a single base off, so this may be a read error. The rearrangement uses TRBV15 and TRBJ2-7; D perhaps matches TRBD1 (5 bases). CDR3 size: 16 residues. CDR1 and CDR2 from the germline V gene are LNHNV and YYDKDF (reference sequence). CDR3 nucleotides: TGTGCCACCAGCAGAGACTCTCCTTTTGGGGCCTACGAGCAGTGCTTC. Protein: CATSRDSPFGAYEQCF.

This clonotype showed up just a few times. This chain links TRBV7-8 with TRBJ2-5; the D call may be TRBD1 or TRBD2 (5 bases each). The V end lost 1 base, the J end lost 4 bases, and 16 bases lay between the germline ends. The CDR3 runs to 16 residues. Germline V gene sequence: CDR1 SGHVS, CDR2 FQNEAQ. The CDR3 nucleotides are TGTGCCAGCAGCTTAGTAGTCGGCAATGGGGGAGAGACCCAGTACTTC. Translated: CASSLVVGNGGETQYF. The full variable domain, its missing parts supplied by reference TRBV7-8 and TRBJ2-5, is GAGVSQSPRYKVAKRGQDVALRCDPISGHVSLFWYQQALGQGPEFLTYFQNEAQLDKSGLPSDRFFAERPEGSVSTLKIQRTQQEDSAVYLCASSLVVGNGGETQYFGPGTRLLVL.

This clonotype was found once. The rearrangement uses TRBV5-1 and TRBJ1-6; D perhaps matches TRBD1 (6 bases). The germline gives CDR1 SGHRS, CDR2 YFSETQ. CDR3 size: 17 residues. Trimming removed 4 bases from V and 4 bases from J, with 18 bases in between. The CDR3 DNA reads as TGCGCCAGCAGCCCAGGACAGAACGAGCTTTATAATTCACCCCTCCACTTT. Protein: CASSPGQNELYNSPLHF.

The chain is built from TRBV20-1 and TRBJ2-7; maybe TRBD2 (6 bases). CDR1 and CDR2 from the germline V gene are DFQATT and SNEGSKA (reference sequence). Trimming took off 6 bases at V and 3 bases at J, with 27 bases between the two ends. The CDR3 totals 17 residues. DNA for the CDR3: TGCAGTGCGTCGGTATATTTGCGGGGTCGAGGGGACTACGAGCAGTACTTC. It translates to CSASVYLRGRGDYEQYF.

This clonotype has a single count. The rearrangement joins TRBV25-1 to TRBJ1-5; D is ambiguous. The CDR3 has 17 amino acids. The V end lost 8 bases, the J end lost 0 bases, and 20 bases lay between the germline ends. The germline gives CDR1 MGHDK, CDR2 SYGVNS. The DNA for the CDR3 is TGTGCCAGCTCGGCGGACGGCCTCTATCATAGCAATCAGCCCCAGCATTTT. Translated, it gives CASSADGLYHSNQPQHF.

This clonotype was detected only a few times. At one boundary the junction diverges from the germline segment, which might be a read error. The chain employs TRBV27 and TRBJ1-4; unclear D gene. The V gene's germline CDR1 is MNHEY and CDR2 SMNVEV (reference sequence). The CDR3 sequence is 16 residues long. CDR3 sequence reads: CANSLRSWQANEKLFF. The CDR3 DNA follows: TGTGCCAACAGTTTAAGGTCGTGGCAGGCTAATGAAAAACTGTTTTTT. The whole variable domain, filled in from reference TRBV27 and TRBJ1-4, reads EAQVTQNPRYLITVTGKKLTVTCSQNMNHEYMSWYRQDPGLGLRQIYYSMNVEVTDKGDVPEGYKVSRKEKRNFPLILESPSPNQTSLYFCANSLRSWQANEKLFFGSGTQLSVL.

There are a few counts of this clonotype. This sequence joins TRBV6-1 and TRBJ2-7, with D perhaps given as TRBD1 or TRBD2 (5 bases each). The germline V gene encodes CDR1 MNHNS and CDR2 SASEGT. V was trimmed by 4 bases and J by 2 bases, leaving 15 bases between them. This CDR3 spans 15 amino acids. CDR3 sequence (DNA): TGTGCCAGCAGTGGGGGGTTGCGCTTCGCCTACGAGCAGTACTTC. Its translation is CASSGGLRFAYEQYF.

J is TRBJ2-7 and V is TRBV15; TRBD2 matches 7 bases. The CDR3 loop spans 14 amino acids. The ends lost 0 bases at V and 3 bases at J; junction bases unmatched: 2. Germline CDR1 and CDR2: LNHNV and YYDKDF (reference sequence). The CDR3 reads CATSRDGRLYEQYF. As DNA, the CDR3 is TGTGCCACCAGCAGAGACGGGAGGCTCTACGAGCAGTACTTC.